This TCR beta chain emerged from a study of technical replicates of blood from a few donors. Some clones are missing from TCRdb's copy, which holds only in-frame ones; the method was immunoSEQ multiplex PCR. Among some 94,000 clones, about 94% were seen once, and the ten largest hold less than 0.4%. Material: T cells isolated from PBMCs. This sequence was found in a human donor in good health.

This CDR3 reads CASSSDGLAKNIQYF. The CDR3 DNA sequence: TGCGCCAGCAGCTCGGACGGACTAGCCAAAAACATTCAGTACTTC. This chain links TRBV5-1 with TRBJ2-4; possibly TRBD2 for D (5 bases). V was shortened by 3 bases and J by 0 bases, with 10 bases between the two germline ends. This CDR3 is built from 15 residues. Germline CDR1 and CDR2: SGHRS and YFSETQ.